Following are 24 T cell receptor beta chains from one sample sequenced in a study of blood T cell repertoires in COVID-19. Produced via immunoSEQ multiplex PCR; TCRdb's table is partial and in-frame only. The sample contains 250,000 to 300,000 clones, 83% of which appear only once. The sample taken for sequencing was peripheral blood. These TCRs come from a man aged 55-75 years who had recovered from COVID-19.

The chain has TRBV18 and TRBJ2-7; D perhaps matches TRBD2 (5 bases). The CDR3 length is 14 residues. The germline CDR1 and CDR2 sequences are KGHSH and LQKENI. Trimming removed 3 bases at V and 3 bases at J, with 12 bases between. The CDR3 sequence: CASSPDWASYEQYF. CDR3 coding DNA: TGTGCCAGCTCACCGGACTGGGCTAGCTACGAGCAGTACTTC.

The V gene is TRBV5-1, the J gene TRBJ1-1; D is uncertain. V lost 5 bases and J 0 bases, leaving 11 bases between the germline ends. Germline CDR1 and CDR2: SGHRS and YFSETQ. This CDR3 is 14 amino acids long. The chain's CDR3 is CASRKSGMNTEAFF. The CDR3 DNA follows: TGCGCCAGCAGAAAGTCAGGCATGAACACTGAAGCTTTCTTT.

The J gene is TRBJ1-4, the V gene TRBV19; D gene uncertain. Germline loops: CDR1 LNHDA, CDR2 SQIVND (reference sequence). The CDR3 sequence is 13 residues long. Trimming cost V 3 bases and J 3 bases, with 5 bases left between them. CDR3 sequence reads: CASSMSANEKLFF. The CDR3 DNA is TGTGCCAGTAGTATGTCAGCTAATGAAAAACTGTTTTTT.

The chain joins TRBV6-5 to TRBJ1-1; D unresolved. CDR3 length equals 14 residues. Looked up from germline, CDR1 is MNHEY and CDR2 is SVGAGI. Between the trimmed V and J ends, which lost 0 bases and 2 bases, there was a span of 7 bases. The CDR3 loop is CASSYSKLNTEAFF. The DNA for the CDR3 is TGTGCCAGCAGTTACTCGAAGCTAAACACTGAAGCTTTCTTT.

This clone was recorded once. The gene calls are TRBV27 and TRBJ1-4; D is perhaps TRBD1 (6 bases). This CDR3 has 14 amino acids. In germline, CDR1 is MNHEY, CDR2 SMNVEV (reference sequence). The V and J ends lost 5 bases and 8 bases respectively, with 15 bases between them. The CDR3 nucleotides are TGTGCCAGCAGTGTACAGGGCGGCTGGGAAAAACTGTTTTTT. Amino acids: CASSVQGGWEKLFF.

This clone was picked up a small number of times. V usage is TRBV2 and J usage is TRBJ2-6; weak D call: TRBD2 (5 bases). In germline, CDR1 is SNHLY, CDR2 FYNNEI. V shed 8 bases and J shed 4 bases, with 18 bases lying between them. The CDR3 loop spans 16 amino acids. Here the CDR3 reads CASSFVRGPGANVLTF. The DNA for the CDR3 is TGTGCCAGCTCTTTCGTCCGGGGTCCCGGGGCCAACGTCCTGACTTTC.

V usage is TRBV10-3 and J usage is TRBJ1-1; TRBD1 is a possible D gene (6 bases). The germline V gene has CDR1 ENHRY and CDR2 SYGVKD. Trimming shortened V by 4 bases and J by 5 bases, and 11 bases separated the two germline ends. The CDR3 has 13 amino acids. CDR3 nucleotides: TGTGCCATCAGTGTCCAGGGGAGAACTGAAGCTTTCTTT. This sequence encodes CAISVQGRTEAFF.

The rearrangement joins TRBV19 to TRBJ2-2; a weak D match, TRBD1 (6 bases). With 3 bases removed from V and 5 bases from J, the gap between germline ends came to 13 bases. Germline CDR1 and CDR2: LNHDA and SQIVND (reference sequence). CDR3 size: 15 residues. Written as DNA, the CDR3 is TGTGCCAGTAGTATTACACAGGGAGCTACCGGGGAGCTGTTTTTT. As protein: CASSITQGATGELFF.

This clone occurred once. The chain joins TRBV7-2 to TRBJ1-2; D unclear. The CDR3 sequence is 13 residues long. V was shortened by 3 bases and J by 4 bases, with 9 bases between the two germline ends. Looked up from germline, CDR1 is SGHTA and CDR2 is FQGNSA. CDR3 in amino acids: CASSFRGPYGYTF. DNA of the CDR3: TGTGCCAGCAGCTTCAGAGGGCCCTATGGCTACACCTTC.

The chain has TRBV11-2 and TRBJ2-1, with a possible D match to TRBD2 (7 bases). Trimming pared 1 base from V and 4 bases from J, leaving 11 bases between. This CDR3 region has 15 residues. The germline CDR1 and CDR2 sequences are SGHAT and FQNNGV. DNA of the CDR3: TGTGCCAGCAGCTTAGTGCGGGGGCCTTACAATGAGCAGTTCTTC. Its protein is CASSLVRGPYNEQFF.

V and J are TRBV4-2 and TRBJ1-2, with TRBD1 matching over 11 bases. CDR1 and CDR2 from the germline V gene are LGHNA and YNFKEQ. This CDR3 has 15 residues. The V segment lost 0 bases and the J segment 7 bases; nucleotides outside the gene matches: 4. The CDR3 DNA is TGTGCCAGCAGCCAAGATGGACAGGGGGCCAGTGGCTACACCTTC. Encoded protein: CASSQDGQGASGYTF.

The V gene is TRBV5-1, the J gene TRBJ1-2; 9 nucleotides line up with TRBD1. V was clipped by 4 bases and J by 8 bases; unmatched bases: 12. This CDR3 is 15 amino acids long. CDR1 is SGHRS, CDR2 YFSETQ, per germline. CDR3 nucleotide sequence: TGCGCCAGCAGCCTCTCCGGGACAGGGACCCAGGGCTACACCTTC. Translated, it gives CASSLSGTGTQGYTF.

The gene calls are TRBV5-1 and TRBJ2-7; the D gene is possibly TRBD2 (6 bases). Trimming stripped 0 bases from V and 2 bases from J, with 9 bases between. This CDR3 is 14 amino acids long. Per germline, CDR1 SGHRS and CDR2 YFSETQ. The CDR3: CASSLGGLTYEQYF. CDR3 sequence (DNA): TGCGCCAGCAGCTTGGGGGGACTGACCTACGAGCAGTACTTC.

Turning to this clone: Being one base from a much bigger clone, this may be a read error. The rearrangement joins TRBV5-6 to TRBJ2-7, with 13 bases lining up with TRBD2. CDR3 length: 14 residues. Germline loops: CDR1 SGHDT, CDR2 YYEEEE. V shed 4 bases, J shed 4 bases, and the junction held 2 bases outside the gene matches. The CDR3 nucleotides read TGTGCCAGCAGCGGGACTAGCGGGGTTTACGAGCAGTACTTC. Its translation: CASSGTSGVYEQYF. Complete variable domain (other parts from reference TRBV5-6 and TRBJ2-7): DAGVTQSPTHLIKTRGQQVTLRCSPKSGHDTVSWYQQALGQGPQFIFQYYEEEERQRGNFPDRFSGHQFPNYSSELNVNALLLGDSALYLCASSGTSGVYEQYFGPGTRLTVT.

The rearrangement uses TRBV18 and TRBJ2-6; tentatively, D is TRBD2 (5 bases). Germline V gives CDR1 KGHSH, CDR2 LQKENI. The CDR3 is 16 amino acids. Deletions cut 2 bases from V and 2 bases from J, with 10 bases between. The CDR3 is CASSPRLRAGANVLTF. DNA of the CDR3: TGTGCCAGCTCACCAAGACTAAGGGCTGGGGCCAACGTCCTGACTTTC.

This chain joins TRBV9 and TRBJ2-1, with a weak D call TRBD2 (6 bases). V lost 3 bases and J 10 bases, leaving 17 bases between the germline ends. Germline V gives CDR1 SGDLS, CDR2 YYNGEE. There are 14 residues in the CDR3. CDR3 sequence reads: CASSDRGGRGEQFF. CDR3 nucleotides: TGTGCCAGCAGCGATCGAGGAGGACGGGGGGAGCAGTTCTTC.

J is TRBJ1-2 and V is TRBV3-1 (or the pseudogene TRBV3-2), with D possibly TRBD1 on 6 matching bases. The germline V gene encodes CDR1 LGHDT and CDR2 YNNKEL (reference sequence). The CDR3 runs 16 residues. Trimming shortened V by 0 bases and J by 7 bases, and 18 bases separated the two germline ends. In DNA, the CDR3 is TGTGCCAGCAGCCAAGAAGACACGGGACATCGCTTTGGCTACACCTTC. Its translation: CASSQEDTGHRFGYTF.

This chain connects TRBV3-1 (or the pseudogene TRBV3-2) to TRBJ2-7; tentative D call: TRBD2 (7 bases). V lost 0 bases and J 6 bases, leaving 12 bases between the germline ends. Germline V gives CDR1 LGHDT, CDR2 YNNKEL (reference sequence). CDR3 length equals 14 residues. The CDR3 DNA is TGTGCCAGCAGCCAAGAGAGGGGGAGGGGCGAGCAGTACTTC. This translates into CASSQERGRGEQYF.

This chain joins TRBV28 and TRBJ1-1; the D gene is possibly TRBD1 (5 bases). This CDR3 contains 17 residues. CDR1 is MDHEN, CDR2 SYDVKM, per germline. V dropped 6 bases and J dropped 5 bases, with 25 bases sitting between them. The DNA of the CDR3 is TGTGCCAGCAGCACGACGGGGGTGCTAGCTGTTTTTACTGAAGCTTTCTTT. Its translation is CASSTTGVLAVFTEAFF.

The genes are TRBV18 and TRBJ2-5; 13 bases fit TRBD2. This CDR3 spans 23 amino acids. Germline V gives CDR1 KGHSH, CDR2 LQKENI. Trimming removed 1 base from V and 5 bases from J; junction bases left unmatched: 25. Here the CDR3 DNA reads TGTGCCAGCTCACCACTCTCACTACTAGCGGGGGGGCCACATAGAAGTCGGTCGGAGACCCAGTACTTC. This sequence encodes CASSPLSLLAGGPHRSRSETQYF.

This chain joins TRBV29-1 and TRBJ2-3; maybe TRBD1 (6 bases). Germline loops: CDR1 SQVTM, CDR2 ANQGSEA. The CDR3 totals 14 residues. V dropped 6 bases and J dropped 0 bases, with 13 bases sitting between them. For the CDR3, the DNA is TGCAGCGTGACCCCCGGACAGAGCACAGATACGCAGTATTTT. Amino acid sequence: CSVTPGQSTDTQYF.

The V gene is TRBV5-1, the J gene TRBJ2-3; a possible D gene is TRBD2 (5 bases). V lost 1 base, J lost 3 bases, and 6 bases lay in between. The CDR3 is made up of 13 amino acids. Germline lookup yields CDR1 SGHRS and CDR2 YFSETQ. Written as DNA, the CDR3 is TGCGCCAGCAGCTTGCGGGAAACAGATACGCAGTATTTT. Translation gives CASSLRETDTQYF.

The V call is TRBV3-1 (or the pseudogene TRBV3-2), the J call TRBJ1-1; TRBD1 might be the D (5 bases). The CDR3 runs 14 residues. Looked up from germline, CDR1 is LGHDT and CDR2 is YNNKEL (reference sequence). V was clipped by 7 bases and J by 2 bases, with 14 bases between them. The CDR3 DNA reads as TGTGCCAGCACCGACCGGGGGTCTAACACTGAAGCTTTCTTT. It codes for CASTDRGSNTEAFF.

This rearrangement joins TRBV5-1 to TRBJ2-5; 7 bases line up with TRBD1. In germline, CDR1 is SGHRS, CDR2 YFSETQ. Unmatched junction bases numbered 12, after V lost 4 bases and J lost 6 bases. The CDR3 sequence is 15 residues long. CDR3 loop: CASSPAGTVAQTQYF. The CDR3 DNA reads TGCGCCAGCAGCCCGGCCGGGACAGTGGCCCAGACCCAGTACTTC.